This T cell receptor beta chain was captured in a study of human T cells and chemical hapten exposure. TCRdb re-derived calls from the RACE reads in MiXCR, one entry per CDR3 protein. The table has approximately 110,000 distinct CDR3 sequences, approximately 10% seen once. This clonotype was seen repeatedly, ten times or more. V lost 5 bases and J lost 4, with 15 bases in between. Germline values: CDR1 LNHDA, CDR2 SQIVND (reference sequence). The CDR3 runs to 14 residues. The time point was: patch test 1, 2 weeks after DPC sensitization. The treatment here: therapeutic diphenylcyclopropenone sensitization with weekly scalp DPC.

Sample: whole blood, taken in connection with sensitization to the hapten diphenylcyclopropenone (DPC). The source of this sequence is a woman aged 35 to 49 with alopecia areata. Some clones in this sample may be carry-over from other donors' samples. The chain couples TRBV19 to TRBJ2-7, with D perhaps matching TRBD2 (5 bases). The CDR3 loop reads CASSPRTVFYEQYF. The CDR3, as DNA: TGTGCCAGTAGTCCCCGGACTGTCTTTTACGAGCAGTACTTC.